What follows describes a single T cell receptor (beta chain). This sample was included in a study of cytomegalovirus exposure and HLA in healthy donors. With 60 Vbeta and 13 Jbeta primers, the PCR was carried out. TCRdb keeps only in-frame clones here, not all; method: immunoSEQ multiplex PCR. The sample records roughly 130,000 clones, about four fifths being singletons. This sequence was found in a human donor in good health. Sequenced sample: PBMCs.

This CDR3 is CASSQGSNDSPLHF. The CDR3, as DNA: TGTGCCAGCAGCCAGGGCTCGAACGATTCACCCCTCCACTTT. The chain links TRBV4-2 to TRBJ1-6; D gene unclear. The CDR3 sequence is 14 residues long. CDR1 is LGHNA, CDR2 YNFKEQ, per germline. The ends were cut back, 3 bases at V and 8 bases at J, with 11 bases in the middle.